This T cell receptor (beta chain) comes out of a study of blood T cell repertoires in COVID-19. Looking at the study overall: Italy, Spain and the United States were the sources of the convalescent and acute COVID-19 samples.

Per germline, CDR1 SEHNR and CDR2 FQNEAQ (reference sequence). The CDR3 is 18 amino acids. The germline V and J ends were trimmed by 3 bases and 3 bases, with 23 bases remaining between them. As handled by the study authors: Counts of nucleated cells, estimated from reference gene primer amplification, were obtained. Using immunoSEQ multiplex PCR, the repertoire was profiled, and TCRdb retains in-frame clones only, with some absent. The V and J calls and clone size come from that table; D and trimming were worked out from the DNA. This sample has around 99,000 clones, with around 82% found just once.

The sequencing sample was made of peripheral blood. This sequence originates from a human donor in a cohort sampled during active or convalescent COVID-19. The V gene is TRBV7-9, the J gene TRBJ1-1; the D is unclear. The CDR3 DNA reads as TGTGCCAGCAGCTTTTTCCCGGCGTGGCAGGACGGGGACACTGAAGCTTTCTTT. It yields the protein CASSFFPAWQDGDTEAFF.